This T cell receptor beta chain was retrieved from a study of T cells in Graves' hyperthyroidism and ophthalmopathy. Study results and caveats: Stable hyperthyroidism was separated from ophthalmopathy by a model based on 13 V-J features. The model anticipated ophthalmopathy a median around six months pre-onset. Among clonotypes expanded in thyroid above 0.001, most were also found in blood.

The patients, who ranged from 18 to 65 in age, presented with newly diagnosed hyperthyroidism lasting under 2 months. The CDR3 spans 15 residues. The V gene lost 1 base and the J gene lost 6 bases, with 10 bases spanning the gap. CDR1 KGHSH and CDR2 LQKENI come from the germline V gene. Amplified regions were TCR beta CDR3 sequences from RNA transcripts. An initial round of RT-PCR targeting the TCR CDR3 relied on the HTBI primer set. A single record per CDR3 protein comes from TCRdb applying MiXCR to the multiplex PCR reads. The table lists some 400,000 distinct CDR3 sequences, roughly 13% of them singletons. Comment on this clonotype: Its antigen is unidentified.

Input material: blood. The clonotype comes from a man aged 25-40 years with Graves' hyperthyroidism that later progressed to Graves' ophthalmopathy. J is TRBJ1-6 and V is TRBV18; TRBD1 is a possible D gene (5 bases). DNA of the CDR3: TGTGCCAGCTCACCACTGGGGGTGGCTAATTCACCCCTCCACTTT. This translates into CASSPLGVANSPLHF.